A selection of T cell receptor beta chains follows, all from one sample in a study of glioma-infiltrating T cells after dendritic cell vaccination. TCRdb's copy holds only in-frame clones and misses some; the assay was immunoSEQ multiplex PCR. The sample has some 70,000 clones; 81% are singletons. This specimen was blood, taken before dendritic cell vaccination. These receptors were collected from a human donor with glioblastoma. Each CDR3 is given with its conserved first and last residue. The D gene is left open where the match is weak. Clone size is given for some rows only: seen once, a few or many times, or a class if the clone is expanded.

j_call,clone_size,v_call,d_call,cdr3_aa,cdr3_nt
TRBJ2-2,-,TRBV2,-,CASTRENTGELFF,TGTGCCAGCACTCGGGAGAACACCGGGGAGCTGTTTTTT
TRBJ1-3,few,TRBV5-6,-,CASSLRVSGNTIYF,TGTGCCAGCAGCTTACGGGTCTCTGGAAACACCATATATTTT
TRBJ2-5,-,TRBV7-3,-,CASSLGAQETQYF,TGTGCCAGCAGCTTAGGGGCCCAAGAGACCCAGTACTTC
TRBJ1-2,-,TRBV5-1,TRBD1,CASSPGQGGYGYTF,TGCGCCAGCAGCCCGGGACAGGGTGGCTATGGCTACACCTTC
TRBJ1-1,-,TRBV6-6,-,CASSIQNTEAFF,TGTGCCAGCAGCATCCAGAACACTGAAGCTTTCTTT
TRBJ2-4,-,TRBV13,TRBD1,CASSLGTGANIQYF,TGTGCCAGCAGCTTAGGGACAGGGGCAAACATTCAGTACTTC
TRBJ2-7,-,TRBV5-1,-,CASSLGTELYEQYF,TGCGCCAGCAGCTTGGGTACGGAGCTCTACGAGCAGTACTTC
TRBJ2-3,-,TRBV27,TRBD2,CASRQTSGGFLDTQYF,TGTGCCAGCAGGCAAACTAGCGGGGGGTTCCTGGATACGCAGTATTTT
TRBJ2-1,-,TRBV4-3,-,CASSQVGLQQFF,TGCGCCAGCAGCCAAGTCGGGTTACAGCAGTTCTTC
TRBJ1-1,few,TRBV19,-,CASSWDNMNTEAFF,TGTGCCAGTAGTTGGGACAACATGAACACTGAAGCTTTCTTT
TRBJ1-2,-,TRBV2,TRBD1,CASRQATGGNYGYTF,TGTGCCAGCAGACAGGCGACAGGGGGAAACTATGGCTACACCTTC
TRBJ2-1,-,TRBV7-2,-,CASSFGTSQGNEQFF,TGTGCCAGCAGCTTCGGGACATCCCAAGGGAATGAGCAGTTCTTC
TRBJ1-5,-,TRBV9,TRBD1,CASSGGTAANQPQHF,TGTGCCAGCAGCGGGGGGACAGCGGCAAATCAGCCCCAGCATTTT
TRBJ2-5,-,TRBV6-6,TRBD2,CASSRGGEETQYF,TGTGCCAGCAGTCGGGGGGGTGAAGAGACCCAGTACTTC
TRBJ2-1,-,TRBV9,-,CASSVATGTDNEQFF,TGTGCCAGCAGCGTAGCTACGGGGACTGACAATGAGCAGTTCTTC
TRBJ2-2,-,TRBV7-2,-,CASSLHSLITTGELFF,TGTGCCAGCAGCTTACATAGCTTGATAACCACCGGGGAGCTGTTTTTT
TRBJ1-4,-,TRBV7-8,-,CASSSQGLPEEGEKLFF,TGTGCCAGCAGCTCCCAAGGCCTACCCGAGGAGGGGGAAAAACTGTTTTTT
TRBJ2-5,-,TRBV5-1,-,CASSWTGLSGGETQYF,TGCGCCAGCAGCTGGACTGGGTTGTCGGGTGGGGAGACCCAGTACTTC
TRBJ2-7,few,TRBV5-1,TRBD1,CASSLAPGTGWEQYF,TGCGCCAGCAGCTTGGCCCCCGGGACAGGGTGGGAGCAGTACTTC
TRBJ1-1,-,TRBV7-9,-,CASSLGDTRANTEAFF,TGTGCCAGCAGCTTAGGGGACACAAGGGCGAACACTGAAGCTTTCTTT
TRBJ2-2,-,TRBV2,TRBD2,CASRGGTKNTGELFF,TGTGCCAGCAGGGGAGGGACTAAGAACACCGGGGAGCTGTTTTTT
TRBJ2-2,-,TRBV4-3,TRBD2,CASSQDTSGGTGELFF,TGCGCCAGCAGCCAAGACACTAGCGGGGGAACCGGGGAGCTGTTTTTT
TRBJ2-2,-,TRBV5-1,-,CASSQNPGSTGELFF,TGCGCCAGCAGCCAAAACCCGGGTTCCACCGGGGAGCTGTTTTTT
TRBJ1-2,-,TRBV5-1,TRBD1,CASSPGTGADGYTF,TGCGCCAGCAGCCCCGGGACAGGGGCGGATGGCTACACCTTC
TRBJ2-1,-,TRBV15,TRBD2,CATSRGPGLAGGNEQFF,TGTGCCACCAGCAGAGGACCGGGACTAGCGGGTGGGAATGAGCAGTTCTTC
TRBJ1-2,-,TRBV7-9,-,CASSFSGGNYGYTF,TGTGCCAGCAGCTTTTCGGGGGGTAACTATGGCTACACCTTC
TRBJ1-4,-,TRBV6-1,-,CASSEAWRDLNEKLFF,TGTGCCAGCAGTGAAGCTTGGAGGGACCTTAATGAAAAACTGTTTTTT
TRBJ1-2,-,TRBV6-5,TRBD1,CATQTGGGGYTF,TGTGCCACCCAGACAGGGGGGGGTGGCTACACCTTC
TRBJ2-7,-,TRBV7-9,TRBD1,CASSETGEGYEQYF,TGTGCCAGCAGCGAGACAGGGGAAGGGTACGAGCAGTACTTC
TRBJ1-5,-,TRBV19,-,CASSITANSNQPQHF,TGTGCCAGTAGTATAACAGCAAATAGCAATCAGCCCCAGCATTTT
TRBJ2-7,-,TRBV9,-,CASSPHQGSYEQYF,TGTGCCAGCAGCCCACATCAGGGCTCCTACGAGCAGTACTTC
TRBJ1-1,once,TRBV19,TRBD1,CASSIRQGYTEAFF,TGTGCCAGTAGTATTAGACAGGGTTACACTGAAGCTTTCTTT
TRBJ2-6,-,TRBV19,-,CASGEEDSGANVLTF,TGTGCCAGTGGAGAAGAGGACTCTGGGGCCAACGTCCTGACTTTC
TRBJ1-1,-,TRBV19,-,CASSELRDILMNTEAFF,TGTGCCAGTAGCGAGCTCCGGGACATCCTAATGAACACTGAAGCTTTCTTT
TRBJ1-1,-,TRBV28,TRBD1,CASSSYRGLMEAFF,TGTGCCAGCAGTTCGTACAGGGGGCTGATGGAAGCTTTCTTT
TRBJ1-2,-,TRBV5-1,-,CASSFNRGHYGYTF,TGCGCCAGCAGCTTCAATCGAGGGCACTATGGCTACACCTTC
TRBJ2-4,once,TRBV2,TRBD1,CASSGPRFGTGKILAKNIQYF,TGTGCCAGCAGTGGCCCACGTTTCGGGACAGGGAAGATATTAGCCAAAAACATTCAGTACTTC
TRBJ2-7,-,TRBV2,-,CASSEDRVSSYEQYF,TGTGCCAGCAGTGAAGACAGGGTTTCATCCTACGAGCAGTACTTC
TRBJ1-2,few,TRBV5-1,TRBD1,CASSSSGTGVNYGYTF,TGCGCCAGCAGCTCATCCGGGACAGGGGTGAACTATGGCTACACCTTC
TRBJ1-6,-,TRBV4-2,-,CASSQDRGRDSPLHF,TGTGCCAGCAGCCAAGATAGGGGAAGAGATTCACCCCTCCACTTT
TRBJ1-1,-,TRBV2,-,CASSADTEAFF,TGTGCCAGCAGTGCTGACACTGAAGCTTTCTTT
TRBJ2-2,-,TRBV1,-,CTSSQDRVLARANTGELFF,TGCACCAGCAGCCAAGATCGAGTACTAGCCAGAGCGAACACCGGGGAGCTGTTTTTT
TRBJ1-4,-,TRBV7-9,-,CASSSDWNEKLFF,TGTGCCAGCAGCTCGGACTGGAATGAAAAACTGTTTTTT
TRBJ2-7,once,TRBV5-1,TRBD2,CASSLAGGRYEQYF,TGCGCCAGCAGCTTAGCGGGGGGGCGTTACGAGCAGTACTTC
TRBJ2-2,-,TRBV10-2,TRBD2,CASSERVAGIGTGELFF,TGCGCCAGCAGTGAGAGGGTAGCGGGCATTGGAACCGGGGAGCTGTTTTTT
TRBJ2-5,-,TRBV27,TRBD1,CASSLLEGAETQYF,TGTGCCAGCAGTTTATTAGAGGGGGCAGAGACCCAGTACTTC
TRBJ1-1,once,TRBV6-1,-,CASSVALNTEAFF,TGTGCCAGCAGTGTTGCGTTGAACACTGAAGCTTTCTTT
TRBJ1-1,-,TRBV5-1,TRBD1,CASSRDRVKTEAFF,TGCGCCAGCAGCCGGGACAGGGTTAAGACTGAAGCTTTCTTT
TRBJ2-1,-,TRBV19,-,CASSSRYNEQFF,TGTGCCAGTAGTTCCCGTTACAATGAGCAGTTCTTC
TRBJ2-7,-,TRBV14,TRBD2,CASSQQFHSLAGGSYEQYF,TGTGCCAGCAGCCAACAATTTCACTCACTAGCGGGGGGCTCCTACGAGCAGTACTTC
TRBJ1-1,-,TRBV29-1,TRBD1,CSGGQGEDTEAFF,TGCAGCGGGGGACAGGGTGAAGACACTGAAGCTTTCTTT
TRBJ2-7,-,TRBV5-1,-,CASSLGQGSYEQYF,TGCGCCAGCAGCTTGGGGCAGGGATCCTACGAGCAGTACTTC
TRBJ2-3,-,TRBV27,-,CASSLYPGTDTQYF,TGTGCCAGCAGTTTATATCCGGGGACAGATACGCAGTATTTT
TRBJ2-1,-,TRBV14,-,CASSQEGGFYYNEQFF,TGTGCCAGCAGCCAAGAGGGGGGATTCTATTACAATGAGCAGTTCTTC
TRBJ1-5,-,TRBV6-1,-,CASSETEFTQHF,TGTGCCAGCAGTGAAACGGAGTTCACCCAGCATTTT
TRBJ1-1,-,TRBV5-1,TRBD1,CASSGQGGNTEAFF,TGCGCCAGCAGCGGACAGGGAGGGAACACTGAAGCTTTCTTT
TRBJ1-4,-,TRBV4-2,TRBD1,CASSQEGGDRQGEKLFF,TGTGCCAGCAGCCAAGAAGGTGGGGACAGGCAAGGGGAAAAACTGTTTTTT
TRBJ1-2,once,TRBV10-3,TRBD1,CAIRPGQSLYGYTF,TGTGCCATCAGACCGGGACAGTCCCTTTATGGCTACACCTTC
TRBJ1-4,few,TRBV6-5,TRBD1,CASSQTRDRGEKLFF,TGTGCCAGCAGTCAGACCCGGGACAGGGGTGAAAAACTGTTTTTT